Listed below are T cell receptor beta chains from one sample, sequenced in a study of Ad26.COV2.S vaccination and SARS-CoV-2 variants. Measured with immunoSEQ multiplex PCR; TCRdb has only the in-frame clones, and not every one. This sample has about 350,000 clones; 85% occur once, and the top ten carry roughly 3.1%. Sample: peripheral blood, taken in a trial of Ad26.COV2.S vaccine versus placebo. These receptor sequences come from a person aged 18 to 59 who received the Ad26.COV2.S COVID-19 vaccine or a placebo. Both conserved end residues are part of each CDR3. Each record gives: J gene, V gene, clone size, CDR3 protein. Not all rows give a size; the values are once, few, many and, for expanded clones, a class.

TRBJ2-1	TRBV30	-	CAWSAVAGHNEQFF
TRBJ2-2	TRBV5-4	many	CASSRPGTGFGELFF
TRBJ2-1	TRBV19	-	CASKQTAGAMPYNEQFF
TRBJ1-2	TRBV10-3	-	CAINGQGNYGYTF
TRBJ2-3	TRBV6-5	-	CASSLNRGSTDTQYF
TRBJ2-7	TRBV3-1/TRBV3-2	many	CASSQSQEFYEQYF
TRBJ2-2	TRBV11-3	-	CASSAGLAGAGTGELFF
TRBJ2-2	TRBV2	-	CASSVVTGELFF
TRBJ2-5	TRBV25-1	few	CASSGQGSETQYF
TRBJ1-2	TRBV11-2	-	CASSSVGQGDYGYTF
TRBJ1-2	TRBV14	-	CASSPGLANYGYTF
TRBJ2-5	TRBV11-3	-	CASSPRQGSIETQYF
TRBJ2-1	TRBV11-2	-	CASSSLGLAGGNAYNEQFF
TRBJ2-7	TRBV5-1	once	CASSLVGGQNEQYF
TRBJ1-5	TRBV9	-	CASSADSGGRGQPQHF
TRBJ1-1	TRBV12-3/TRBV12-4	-	CASSFSGTTAFF
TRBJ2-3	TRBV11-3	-	CASSFKTPGPTTDTQYF
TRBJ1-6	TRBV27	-	CASRRSTPDRGNSPLHF
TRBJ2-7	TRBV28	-	CASRLGVYEQYF
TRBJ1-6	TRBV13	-	CASSIQFSPLHF
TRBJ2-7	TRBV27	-	CASSILGTGPYEQYF
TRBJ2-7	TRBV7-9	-	CASGSFLSSYEQYF
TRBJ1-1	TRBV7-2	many	CASRGTGLGTEAFF
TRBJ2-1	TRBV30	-	CAWGGGNEQFF
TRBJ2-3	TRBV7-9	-	CASSLNWRGSTDTQYF
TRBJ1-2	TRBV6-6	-	CASSQDRAYYGYTF
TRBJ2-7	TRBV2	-	CASTPRQSYEQYF
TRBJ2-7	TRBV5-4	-	CASSSTGVGSYEQYF
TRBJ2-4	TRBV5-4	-	CASSSRTGRGLDIQYF
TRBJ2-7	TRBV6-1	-	CASSEGGINYEQYF
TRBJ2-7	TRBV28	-	CASTPDRFSYEQYF
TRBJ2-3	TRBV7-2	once	CASSPGRYTDTQYF
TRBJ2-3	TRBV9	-	CASSVSPARTDTQYF
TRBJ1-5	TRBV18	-	CASSLWSNQPQHF
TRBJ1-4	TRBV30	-	CAWSVPTGQNEKLFF
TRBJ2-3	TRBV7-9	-	CASGLAGVSDTQYF
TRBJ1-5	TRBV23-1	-	CASSPGRKNQPQHF
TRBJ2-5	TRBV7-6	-	CASSLTRKGDQETQYF
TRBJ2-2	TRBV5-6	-	CASSLGLAGNTGELFF
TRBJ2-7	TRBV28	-	CASSPSLGATQREQYF
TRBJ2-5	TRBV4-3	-	CASSQDSGGWTQYF
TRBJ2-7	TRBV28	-	CASRGTGVLFYEQYF
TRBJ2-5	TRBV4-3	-	CASSQDPLQETQYF
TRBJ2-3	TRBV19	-	CATRTKSTDTQYF
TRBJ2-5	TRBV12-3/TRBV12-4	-	CASSLLPWETQYF
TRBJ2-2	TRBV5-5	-	CASTSWMGSNTGELFF
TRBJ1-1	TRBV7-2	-	CASSSTGDRVNTEAFF
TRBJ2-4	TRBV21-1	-	CASSQGAGSAKNIQYF
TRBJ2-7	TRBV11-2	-	CASSLVAGTGMYEQYF
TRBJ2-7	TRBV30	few	CAWSPGQGYEQYF
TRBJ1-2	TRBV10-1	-	CASSSGANYGYTF
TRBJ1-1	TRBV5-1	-	CASSQDVSYTEAFF
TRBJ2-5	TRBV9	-	CASSPQGLAETQYF
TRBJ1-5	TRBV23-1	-	CASSPGQINQPQHF
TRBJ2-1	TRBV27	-	CASSFLPGSLLDEQFF
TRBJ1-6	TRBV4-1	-	CASSQDLRGRGSPLHF
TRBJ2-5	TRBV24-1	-	CATSDPRRGQEAQYF
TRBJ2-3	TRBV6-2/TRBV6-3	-	CASSPTGLTADTQYF